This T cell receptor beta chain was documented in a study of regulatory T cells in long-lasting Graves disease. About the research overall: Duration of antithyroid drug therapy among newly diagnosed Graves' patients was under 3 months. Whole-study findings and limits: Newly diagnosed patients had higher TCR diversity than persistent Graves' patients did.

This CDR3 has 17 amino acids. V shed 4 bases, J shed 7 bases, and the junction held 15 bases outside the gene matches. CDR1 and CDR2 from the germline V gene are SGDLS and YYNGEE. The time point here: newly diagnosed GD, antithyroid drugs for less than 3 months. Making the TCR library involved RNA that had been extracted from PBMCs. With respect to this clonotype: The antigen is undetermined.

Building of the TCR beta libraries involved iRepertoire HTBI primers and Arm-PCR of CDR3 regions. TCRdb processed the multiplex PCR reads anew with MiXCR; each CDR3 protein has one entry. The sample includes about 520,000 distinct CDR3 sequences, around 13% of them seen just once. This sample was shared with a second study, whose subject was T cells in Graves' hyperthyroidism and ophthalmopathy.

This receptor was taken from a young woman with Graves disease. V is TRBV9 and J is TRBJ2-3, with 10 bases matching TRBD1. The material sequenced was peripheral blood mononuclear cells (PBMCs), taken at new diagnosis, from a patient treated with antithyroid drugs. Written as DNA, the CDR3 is TGTGCCAGCAGCACGAGGACCGGGACAGGGGATCGATATACGCAGTATTTT. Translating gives CASSTRTGTGDRYTQYF. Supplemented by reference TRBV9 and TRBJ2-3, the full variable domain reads DSGVTQTPKHLITATGQRVTLRCSPRSGDLSVYWYQQSLDQGLQFLIQYYNGEERAKGNILERFSAQQFPDLHSELNLSSLELGDSALYFCASSTRTGTGDRYTQYFGPGTRLTVL.